The source of this TCR beta chain is a study of blood T cell repertoires in COVID-19 (dated by TCRdb to 2020 to 2022). In the study overall: Samples from collaborators originated in the United States, Italy and Spain and spanned both the acute and convalescent phases of COVID-19. The material from the prospective study consisted of cDNA or gDNA derived from T cells, B-cell-depleted T cells, or PBMCs. Deeply sampled blood TCRbeta repertoires from subjects exposed to, actively infected with, or recovered from COVID-19 were included in the dataset. The repertoires were released in a freely available public database meant as a resource for research on the immune response to SARS-CoV-2. Samples were obtained from the ongoing ImmuneRACE study (first 160 participants) and from about 1,300 subjects provided by 6 global collaborators. The sample metadata nearly always contained a de-identified subject ID, COVID-19 status, age in years and sex. HLA class I and class II types, where available, came from metadata supplied by the sample provider rather than from assay-based typing. What the study reported, not specific to this receptor: The quantity of clinical and demographic metadata differed by source and by participant and was supplied without curation.

This clone occurred once. Its cognate antigen has yet to be identified. No clone much larger than this one lies a single base away; base qualities are absent. Including the terminal cysteine and phenylalanine, the CDR3 comprises 14 residues. The CDR3 DNA has 42 bases and is translated from base 1. The germline V gene sets CDR1 to MDHEN and CDR2 to SYDVKM. The germline ends are 10 bases apart after V is trimmed by 2 bases and J by 5 bases. TCRbeta CDR3 regions were amplified from genomic DNA using the immunoSEQ Assay, a bias-controlled multiplex PCR. The paper's processing steps were these. The number of nucleated cells in each sample was estimated from the amplification of reference gene primers within the assay. Sequence reads were collapsed and filtered to measure the absolute abundance of every unique TCRbeta CDR3 rearrangement. For each sample, productive Simpson clonality was calculated by taking the square root of Simpson's diversity index across productive rearrangements. TCRdb took over this immuneACCESS table, retaining in-frame rearrangements with V and J assigned. Such tables are incomplete; in checked studies, under half of the missing clones stem from an unresolved V gene, and the remainder is unexplained. V and J calls and clone size are given by that table; D and trimming were obtained from the DNA. Across this sample there are some 100,000 clones, with 80% to 95% seen only once. The top ten hold around 1% of the sample.

Collaborating institutions collected whole blood in K2EDTA tubes following their own protocols. Collaborator samples were shipped for TCRbeta analysis as frozen whole blood, isolated PBMCs, or DNA extracted from either sample type. Sequencing was done on a sample of peripheral blood. This receptor was taken from a man aged 55 to 70 with acute or convalescent COVID-19. In this chain, TRBV28 is recombined with TRBJ1-5; 5 matching bases give a weak D call of TRBD1. The CDR3 loop reads CASSLMGGDQPQHF. The nucleotides are TGTGCCAGCAGTTTAATGGGGGGAGATCAGCCCCAGCATTTT.